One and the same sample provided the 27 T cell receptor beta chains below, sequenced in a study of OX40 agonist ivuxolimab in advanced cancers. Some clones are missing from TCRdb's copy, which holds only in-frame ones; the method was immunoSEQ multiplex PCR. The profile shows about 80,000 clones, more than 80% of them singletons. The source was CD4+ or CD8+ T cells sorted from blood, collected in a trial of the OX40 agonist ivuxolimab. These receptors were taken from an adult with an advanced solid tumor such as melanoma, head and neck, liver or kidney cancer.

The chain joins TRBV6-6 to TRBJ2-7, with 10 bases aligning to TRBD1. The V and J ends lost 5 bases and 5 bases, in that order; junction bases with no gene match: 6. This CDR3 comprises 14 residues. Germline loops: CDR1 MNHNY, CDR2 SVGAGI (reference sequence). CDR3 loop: CASSGRDRGDEQYF. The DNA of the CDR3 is TGTGCCAGCAGTGGCCGGGACAGGGGCGACGAGCAGTACTTC.

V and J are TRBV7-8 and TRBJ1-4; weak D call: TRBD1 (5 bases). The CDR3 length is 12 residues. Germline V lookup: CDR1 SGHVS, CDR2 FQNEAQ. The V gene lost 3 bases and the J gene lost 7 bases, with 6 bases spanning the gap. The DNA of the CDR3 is TGTGCCAGCAGCTTTAGGGGTGAAAAACTGTTTTTT. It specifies CASSFRGEKLFF.

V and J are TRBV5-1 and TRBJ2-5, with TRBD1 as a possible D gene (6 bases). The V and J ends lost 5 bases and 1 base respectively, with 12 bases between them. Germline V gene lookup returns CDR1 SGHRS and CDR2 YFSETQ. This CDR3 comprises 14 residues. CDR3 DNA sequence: TGCGCCAGCAGATCCACAGGGTCCCAAGAGACCCAGTACTTC. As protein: CASRSTGSQETQYF.

The CDR3 loop is CASWGRGIVGGELFF. The CDR3 region has the DNA TGTGCCAGTTGGGGTCGGGGAATAGTAGGCGGGGAGCTGTTTTTT. The rearrangement joins TRBV19 to TRBJ2-2; D perhaps matches TRBD2 (5 bases). CDR1 LNHDA and CDR2 SQIVND come from the germline V gene (reference sequence). Trimming stripped 8 bases from V and 7 bases from J, with 20 bases between. This CDR3 has 15 residues. The whole variable domain, filled in from reference TRBV19 and TRBJ2-2, reads DGGITQSPKYLFRKEGQNVTLSCEQNLNHDAMYWYRQDPGQGLRLIYYSQIVNDFQKGDIAEGYSVSREKKESFPLTVTSAQKNPTAFYLCASWGRGIVGGELFFGEGSRLTVL.

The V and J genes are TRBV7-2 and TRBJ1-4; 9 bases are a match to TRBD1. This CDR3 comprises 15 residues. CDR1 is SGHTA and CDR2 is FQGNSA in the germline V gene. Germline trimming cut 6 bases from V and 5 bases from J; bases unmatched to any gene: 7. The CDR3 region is CASSTTGGANEKLFF. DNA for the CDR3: TGTGCCAGCAGTACTACAGGGGGCGCAAATGAAAAACTGTTTTTT.

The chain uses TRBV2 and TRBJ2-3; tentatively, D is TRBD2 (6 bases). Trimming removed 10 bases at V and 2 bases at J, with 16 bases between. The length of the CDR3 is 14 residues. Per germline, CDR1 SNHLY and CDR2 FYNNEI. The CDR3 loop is CATKGDWNTDTQYF. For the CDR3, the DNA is TGTGCCACCAAAGGGGACTGGAACACAGATACGCAGTATTTT.

In nucleotides, the CDR3 is TGTGCCTGGAGTCGACAGGGTTACTCTGGAAACACCATATATTTT. Translating gives CAWSRQGYSGNTIYF. The chain combines TRBV30 with TRBJ1-3, with 7 bases that match TRBD1. The CDR3 covers 15 residues. The V gene end was trimmed by 2 bases and the J gene end by 0 bases; junction bases not matched to a gene: 4. Germline CDR1 reads GTSNPN; CDR2 reads SVGIG (reference sequence).

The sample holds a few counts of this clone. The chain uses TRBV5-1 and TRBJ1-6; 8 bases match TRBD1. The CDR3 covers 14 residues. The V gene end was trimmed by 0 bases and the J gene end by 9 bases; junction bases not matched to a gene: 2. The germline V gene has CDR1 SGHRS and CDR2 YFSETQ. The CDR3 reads CASSLEGQASPLHF. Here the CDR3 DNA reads TGCGCCAGCAGCTTGGAGGGACAGGCTTCACCCCTCCACTTT.

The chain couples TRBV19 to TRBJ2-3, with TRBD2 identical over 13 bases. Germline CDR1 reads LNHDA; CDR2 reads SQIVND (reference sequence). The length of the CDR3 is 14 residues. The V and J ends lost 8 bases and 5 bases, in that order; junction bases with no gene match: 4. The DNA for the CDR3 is TGTGCCAGTGGACTAGCGGGGGAGGTAGATACGCAGTATTTT. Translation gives CASGLAGEVDTQYF.

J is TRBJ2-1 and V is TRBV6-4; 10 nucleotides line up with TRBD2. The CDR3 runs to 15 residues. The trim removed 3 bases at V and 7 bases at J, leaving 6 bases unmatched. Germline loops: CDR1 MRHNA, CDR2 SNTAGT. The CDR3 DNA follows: TGTGCCAGCAGTGAGGCGGGACTAGCGCGGAATGAGCAGTTCTTC. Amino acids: CASSEAGLARNEQFF.

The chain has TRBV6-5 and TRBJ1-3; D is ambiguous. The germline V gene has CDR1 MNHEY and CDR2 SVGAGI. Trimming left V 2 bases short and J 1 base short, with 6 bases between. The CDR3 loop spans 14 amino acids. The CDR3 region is CASSYTNSGNTIYF. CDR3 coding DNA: TGTGCCAGCAGTTACACAAATTCTGGAAACACCATATATTTT.

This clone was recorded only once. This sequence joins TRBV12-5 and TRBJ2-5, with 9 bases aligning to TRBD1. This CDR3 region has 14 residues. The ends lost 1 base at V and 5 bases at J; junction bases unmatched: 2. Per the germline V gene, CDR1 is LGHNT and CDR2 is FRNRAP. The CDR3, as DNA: TGTGCTAGTGGTTTGGGACAGGGGGGGGAGACCCAGTACTTC. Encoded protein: CASGLGQGGETQYF.

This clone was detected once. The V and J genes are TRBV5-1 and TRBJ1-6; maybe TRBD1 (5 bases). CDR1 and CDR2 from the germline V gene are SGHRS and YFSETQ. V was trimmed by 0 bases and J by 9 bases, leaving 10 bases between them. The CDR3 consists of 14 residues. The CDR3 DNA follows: TGCGCCAGCAGCTTGGGAGGGGCGGGTTCACCCCTCCACTTT. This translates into CASSLGGAGSPLHF.

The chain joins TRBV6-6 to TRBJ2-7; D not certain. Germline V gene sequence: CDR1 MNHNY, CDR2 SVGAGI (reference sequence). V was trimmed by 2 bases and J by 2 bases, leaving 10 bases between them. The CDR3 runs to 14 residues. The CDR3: CASSYRDGAYEQYF. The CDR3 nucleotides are TGTGCCAGCAGTTACCGCGACGGAGCCTACGAGCAGTACTTC.

CDR3 amino acids: CASSPGGRSNQPQHF. The CDR3 coding sequence is TGCGCCAGCAGCCCAGGGGGCCGGAGCAATCAGCCCCAGCATTTT. The chain employs TRBV5-1 and TRBJ1-5; TRBD1 matches 8 bases. With V trimmed by 4 bases and J by 1 base, 4 bases remained unmatched. CDR1 is SGHRS and CDR2 is YFSETQ in the germline V gene. The CDR3 consists of 15 residues.

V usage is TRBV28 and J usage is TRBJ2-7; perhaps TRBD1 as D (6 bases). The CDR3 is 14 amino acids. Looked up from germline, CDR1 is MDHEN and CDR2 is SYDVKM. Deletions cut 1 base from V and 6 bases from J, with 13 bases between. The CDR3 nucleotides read TGTGCCAGCAGTTTATTGGGGGCAGGGGTCGAGCAGTACTTC. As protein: CASSLLGAGVEQYF. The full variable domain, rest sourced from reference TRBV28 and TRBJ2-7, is DVKVTQSSRYLVKRTGEKVFLECVQDMDHENMFWYRQDPGLGLRLIYFSYDVKMKEKGDIPEGYSVSREKKERFSLILESASTNQTSMYLCASSLLGAGVEQYFGPGTRLTVT.

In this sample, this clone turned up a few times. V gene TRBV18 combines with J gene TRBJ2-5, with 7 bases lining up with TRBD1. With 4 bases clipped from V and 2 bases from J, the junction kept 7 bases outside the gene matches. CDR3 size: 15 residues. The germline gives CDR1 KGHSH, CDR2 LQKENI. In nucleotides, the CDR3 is TGTGCCAGCTCACAGTCCGGGACAGAGCAAGAGACCCAGTACTTC. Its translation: CASSQSGTEQETQYF.

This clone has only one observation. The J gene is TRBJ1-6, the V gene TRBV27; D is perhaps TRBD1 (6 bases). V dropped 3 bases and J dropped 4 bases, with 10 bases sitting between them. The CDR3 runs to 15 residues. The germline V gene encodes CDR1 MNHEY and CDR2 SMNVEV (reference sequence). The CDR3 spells CASSFGTTYNSPLHF. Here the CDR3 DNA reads TGTGCCAGCAGTTTCGGGACAACTTATAATTCACCCCTCCACTTT.

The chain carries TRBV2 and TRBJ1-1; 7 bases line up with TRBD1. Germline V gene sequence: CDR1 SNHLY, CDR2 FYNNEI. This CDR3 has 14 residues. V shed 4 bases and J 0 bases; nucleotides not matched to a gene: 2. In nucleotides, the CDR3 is TGTGCCAGCAGTGTTGACAGGGTGAACACTGAAGCTTTCTTT. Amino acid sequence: CASSVDRVNTEAFF.

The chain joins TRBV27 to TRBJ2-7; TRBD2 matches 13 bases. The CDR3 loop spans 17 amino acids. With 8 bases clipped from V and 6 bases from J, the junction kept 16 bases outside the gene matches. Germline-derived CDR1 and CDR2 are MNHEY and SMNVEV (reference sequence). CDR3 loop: CASCGWSPGLAGSEQYF. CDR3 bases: TGTGCCAGCTGTGGTTGGTCCCCGGGACTAGCGGGAAGCGAGCAGTACTTC.

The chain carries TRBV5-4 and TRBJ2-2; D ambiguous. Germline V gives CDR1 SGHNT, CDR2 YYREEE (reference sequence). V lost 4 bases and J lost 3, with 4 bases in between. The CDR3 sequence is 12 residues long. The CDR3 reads CASSPYTGELFF. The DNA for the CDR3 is TGTGCCAGCAGCCCGTACACCGGGGAGCTGTTTTTT.

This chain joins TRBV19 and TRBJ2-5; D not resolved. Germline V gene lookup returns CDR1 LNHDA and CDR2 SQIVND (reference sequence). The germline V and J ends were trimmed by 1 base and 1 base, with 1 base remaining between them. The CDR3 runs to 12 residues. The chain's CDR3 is CASSIVQETQYF. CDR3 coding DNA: TGTGCCAGTAGTATAGTCCAAGAGACCCAGTACTTC.

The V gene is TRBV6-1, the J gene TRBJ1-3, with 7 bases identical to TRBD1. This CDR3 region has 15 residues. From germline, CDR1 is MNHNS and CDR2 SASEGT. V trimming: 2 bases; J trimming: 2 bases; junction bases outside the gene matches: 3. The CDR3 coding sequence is TGTGCCAGCAGTGAACGCGACAGGGCTGGAAACACCATATATTTT. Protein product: CASSERDRAGNTIYF.

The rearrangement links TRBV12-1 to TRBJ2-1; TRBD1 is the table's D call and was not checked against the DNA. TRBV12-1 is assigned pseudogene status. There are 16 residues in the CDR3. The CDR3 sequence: CASSFGGQGSYNEQFF. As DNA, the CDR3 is TGTGCCAGCAGCTTTGGGGGACAGGGCTCCTACAATGAGCAGTTCTTC.

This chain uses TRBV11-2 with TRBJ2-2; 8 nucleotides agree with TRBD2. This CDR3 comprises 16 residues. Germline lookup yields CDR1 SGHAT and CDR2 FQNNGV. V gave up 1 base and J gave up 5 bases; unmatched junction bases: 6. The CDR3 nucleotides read TGTGCCAGCAGCTTAGGGAGGGCTAGCGGGACCGGGGAGCTGTTTTTT. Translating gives CASSLGRASGTGELFF.

The CDR3 DNA reads as TGTGCCAGCAGCTTGGGGACAGTTTCGGGCTATGGCTACACCTTC. Residues: CASSLGTVSGYGYTF. The genes are TRBV5-5 and TRBJ1-2, with D possibly matching TRBD1 (6 bases). Trimming took off 0 bases at V and 4 bases at J, with 13 bases between the two ends. The CDR3 runs to 15 residues. In germline, CDR1 is SGHKS, CDR2 YYEKEE (reference sequence).

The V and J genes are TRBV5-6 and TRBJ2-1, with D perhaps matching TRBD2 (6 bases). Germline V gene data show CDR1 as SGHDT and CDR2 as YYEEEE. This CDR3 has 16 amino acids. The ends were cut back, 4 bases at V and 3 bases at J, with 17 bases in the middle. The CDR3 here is CASSSVSGDRYNEQFF. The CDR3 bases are TGTGCCAGCAGCAGCGTATCGGGGGACCGCTACAATGAGCAGTTCTTC.